A single sample is the source of the 24 T cell receptor beta chains below, sequenced in a study of CD8 T cells in Susac syndrome. Random hexamers served to reverse transcribe roughly 0.5 to 1 ug RNA. Each CDR3 protein gets one entry after TCRdb re-called the immunoSEQ multiplex PCR reads with MiXCR. Among about 300,000 distinct CDR3 sequences, 89% were seen once, and the ten largest hold 0.18%. Input material: CD8+ T cells from PBMCs. The receptor source for this set is a human donor with multiple sclerosis.

This clonotype was seen just once. The V gene is TRBV10-3, the J gene TRBJ2-1; 10 positions match TRBD2. There are 14 residues in the CDR3. From germline, CDR1 is ENHRY and CDR2 SYGVKD. Trimming at V came to 4 bases and at J to 4 bases, leaving 1 base not matched to a gene. The chain's CDR3 is CAISGLAGYNEQFF. CDR3 in DNA: TGTGCCATCAGTGGACTAGCGGGTTACAATGAGCAGTTCTTC.

The chain links TRBV20-1 to TRBJ2-7; possibly TRBD1 or TRBD2 for D (5 bases each). CDR1 and CDR2 from the germline V gene are DFQATT and SNEGSKA (reference sequence). The CDR3 totals 13 residues. The V end lost 0 bases, the J end lost 6 bases, and 12 bases lay between the germline ends. CDR3 sequence reads: CSARDQSGTEQYF. CDR3 DNA: TGCAGTGCTAGAGATCAATCCGGGACCGAGCAGTACTTC.

This clonotype was seen a single time. The chain uses TRBV6-5 and TRBJ2-3; 7 bases match TRBD1. Losses at the gene ends were 8 bases for V and 2 bases for J; bases not matched to a gene: 4. The CDR3 spans 13 residues. Germline-derived CDR1 and CDR2 are MNHEY and SVGAGI. CDR3 bases: TGTGCCAGCGGGGGACAGACCACAGATACGCAGTATTTT. Amino acid sequence: CASGGQTTDTQYF.

The chain recombines TRBV7-9 with TRBJ2-5, with unresolved D. The CDR3 has 11 residues. V dropped 7 bases and J dropped 5 bases, with 8 bases sitting between them. The germline gives CDR1 SEHNR, CDR2 FQNEAQ (reference sequence). The CDR3 spells CASKFGETQYF. The DNA for the CDR3 is TGTGCCAGCAAGTTCGGGGAGACCCAGTACTTC.

The J gene is TRBJ1-5, the V gene TRBV5-6; D possibly corresponds to TRBD1 (6 bases). This CDR3 has 15 amino acids. The germline V gene has CDR1 SGHDT and CDR2 YYEEEE. V gave up 2 bases and J gave up 5 bases, with 14 bases separating them. The CDR3 loop reads CASSFGGGLDQPQHF. For the CDR3, the DNA is TGTGCCAGCAGCTTTGGAGGGGGGTTGGATCAGCCCCAGCATTTT.

V gene TRBV28 combines with J gene TRBJ2-7; D perhaps matches TRBD1 (6 bases). The CDR3 has 17 residues. Trimming removed 5 bases from V and 2 bases from J, with 22 bases in between. Germline V gene lookup returns CDR1 MDHEN and CDR2 SYDVKM. The CDR3 region has the DNA TGTGCCAGCAGTCGCGACACATACAGGGAACGAACCTACGAGCAGTACTTC. Its translation is CASSRDTYRERTYEQYF.

The chain is built from TRBV7-9 and TRBJ2-7; possibly TRBD2 for D (6 bases). Trimming removed 7 bases from V and 5 bases from J, with 21 bases in between. CDR1 is SEHNR, CDR2 FQNEAQ, per germline (reference sequence). The CDR3 runs to 15 residues. In nucleotides, the CDR3 is TGTGCCAGCACCCCCCGGGTCGGGGGTCGGGACGAGCAGTACTTC. This sequence encodes CASTPRVGGRDEQYF.

This rearrangement joins TRBV19 to TRBJ2-5; D perhaps matches TRBD1 (5 bases). The CDR3 has 14 amino acids. Germline V gives CDR1 LNHDA, CDR2 SQIVND (reference sequence). The ends were cut back, 8 bases at V and 7 bases at J, with 20 bases in the middle. The CDR3 sequence: CASDDRSPLGTQYF. In DNA form, the CDR3 reads TGTGCCAGTGACGACAGATCTCCTTTAGGGACCCAGTACTTC. Using reference TRBV19 and TRBJ2-5 for the parts outside the CDR3, the full variable domain is DGGITQSPKYLFRKEGQNVTLSCEQNLNHDAMYWYRQDPGQGLRLIYYSQIVNDFQKGDIAEGYSVSREKKESFPLTVTSAQKNPTAFYLCASDDRSPLGTQYFGPGTRLLVL.

The genes are TRBV27 and TRBJ2-1; TRBD2 is a possible D gene (6 bases). The CDR3 has 10 residues. Germline CDR1 and CDR2: MNHEY and SMNVEV (reference sequence). With 8 bases removed from V and 7 bases from J, the gap between germline ends came to 6 bases. CDR3 in amino acids: CASGLNEQFF. In DNA, the CDR3 is TGTGCCAGCGGACTAAATGAGCAGTTCTTC.

This rearrangement joins TRBV7-2 to TRBJ2-7, with TRBD2 as a possible D gene (6 bases). Trimming stripped 5 bases from V and 2 bases from J, with 13 bases between. In germline, CDR1 is SGHTA, CDR2 FQGNSA. This CDR3 region has 14 residues. CDR3 in DNA: TGTGCCAGCAGCCCGGGCGGGGTTACCTACGAGCAGTACTTC. The encoded protein is CASSPGGVTYEQYF.

The chain has TRBV5-1 and TRBJ2-5, with TRBD1 matching over 9 bases. The CDR3 spans 15 residues. With 7 bases clipped from V and 2 bases from J, the junction kept 9 bases outside the gene matches. Germline V gene sequence: CDR1 SGHRS, CDR2 YFSETQ. CDR3 nucleotide sequence: TGCGCCAGCGGTAACACGGGACAGGGTCAAGAGACCCAGTACTTC. Its protein is CASGNTGQGQETQYF. The complete variable domain, with remaining parts taken from reference TRBV5-1 and TRBJ2-5, reads KAGVTQTPRYLIKTRGQQVTLSCSPISGHRSVSWYQQTPGQGLQFLFEYFSETQRNKGNFPGRFSGRQFSNSRSEMNVSTLELGDSALYLCASGNTGQGQETQYFGPGTRLLVL.

The chain recombines TRBV6-5 with TRBJ2-5; a weak D match, TRBD2 (6 bases). Germline-derived CDR1 and CDR2 are MNHEY and SVGAGI. This CDR3 has 13 residues. V lost 6 bases to trimming and J lost 3 bases, with 11 bases between them. This CDR3 reads CASSPRGKETQYF. CDR3 nucleotides: TGTGCCAGCAGCCCCCGGGGGAAAGAGACCCAGTACTTC.

The chain links TRBV28 to TRBJ1-6, with D possibly matching TRBD1 (6 bases). V lost 6 bases and J 0 bases, leaving 9 bases between the germline ends. The CDR3 has 15 amino acids. Germline V gives CDR1 MDHEN, CDR2 SYDVKM. In DNA, the CDR3 is TGTGCCAGCAGCCTGACAGGCTCCTATAATTCACCCCTCCACTTT. This codes for CASSLTGSYNSPLHF.

The chain is built from TRBV29-1 and TRBJ2-1, with TRBD2 matching 8 bases. After removal of 0 bases from V and 8 bases from J, the junction contained 9 bases not matched to a gene. This CDR3 is 15 amino acids long. In germline, CDR1 is SQVTM, CDR2 ANQGSEA. CDR3 sequence reads: CSVEDPAGVIDEQFF. The DNA of the CDR3 is TGCAGCGTTGAAGATCCAGCGGGAGTTATCGATGAGCAGTTCTTC.

The chain is built from TRBV30 and TRBJ2-3; D call uncertain. Trimming took 4 bases from V and 7 from J, leaving 18 bases between them. CDR1 is GTSNPN and CDR2 is SVGIG in the germline V gene (reference sequence). The CDR3 extends over 14 amino acids. Here the CDR3 reads CAWTVGSKEHTQYF. CDR3 nucleotide sequence: TGTGCCTGGACGGTGGGGTCGAAAGAACATACGCAGTATTTT.

The chain employs TRBV9 and TRBJ2-7, with D unclear. In germline, CDR1 is SGDLS, CDR2 YYNGEE. With 3 bases removed from V and 7 bases from J, the gap between germline ends came to 17 bases. The CDR3 consists of 14 residues. The CDR3 sequence: CASSGSGVLGEQYF. The CDR3 nucleotides read TGTGCCAGCAGCGGGTCGGGTGTTCTGGGTGAGCAGTACTTC.

In this sample, this clonotype turned up a few times. The V gene is TRBV11-2, the J gene TRBJ2-3; TRBD1 matches at 9 bases. The CDR3 is 16 residues long. V shed 5 bases, J shed 2 bases, and the junction held 8 bases outside the gene matches. CDR1 is SGHAT and CDR2 is FQNNGV in the germline V gene. In DNA, the CDR3 is TGTGCCAGCAGCCCCCTGGGACAGGGAACCACAGATACGCAGTATTTT. Translated, it gives CASSPLGQGTTDTQYF.

V is TRBV25-1 and J is TRBJ1-5; D uncertain. Germline V gene data show CDR1 as MGHDK and CDR2 as SYGVNS. V was trimmed by 3 bases and J by 3 bases, leaving 6 bases between them. CDR3 size: 13 residues. The CDR3 protein is CASSEGYNQPQHF. The CDR3 region has the DNA TGTGCCAGCAGTGAGGGGTACAATCAGCCCCAGCATTTT.

The chain recombines TRBV20-1 with TRBJ2-7; TRBD2 agrees at 11 bases. V dropped 6 bases and J dropped 3; count of bases not matched to a gene: 10. Germline V gene lookup returns CDR1 DFQATT and CDR2 SNEGSKA (reference sequence). The CDR3 totals 15 residues. CDR3 sequence reads: CSANPSGGPFYEQYF. Here the CDR3 DNA reads TGCAGTGCCAACCCTAGCGGGGGGCCCTTCTACGAGCAGTACTTC.

The chain employs TRBV20-1 and TRBJ2-7; no firm D call. Trimming removed 3 bases at V and 4 bases at J, with 19 bases between. The CDR3 covers 15 residues. Germline lookup yields CDR1 DFQATT and CDR2 SNEGSKA (reference sequence). The CDR3 sequence: CSASFPGSGQYEQYF. The CDR3 bases are TGCAGTGCTAGCTTTCCTGGGTCAGGCCAATACGAGCAGTACTTC.

The genes are TRBV6-1 and TRBJ1-5; D call uncertain. The CDR3 has 14 residues. From germline, CDR1 is MNHNS and CDR2 SASEGT. Trimming removed 7 bases from V and 2 bases from J, with 12 bases in between. The CDR3 spells CASNMVNGNQPQHF. The CDR3 nucleotides are TGTGCCAGCAATATGGTAAATGGCAATCAGCCCCAGCATTTT.

The rearrangement links TRBV25-1 to TRBJ2-7; D gene unclear. V was cut by 4 bases and J by 2 bases, with 9 bases left in between. The CDR3 is 13 amino acids. CDR1 and CDR2 from the germline V gene are MGHDK and SYGVNS. The CDR3 region is CASSGGKTYEQYF. DNA of the CDR3: TGTGCCAGCAGTGGGGGAAAGACCTACGAGCAGTACTTC.

As for this clonotype: The missing conserved phenylalanine or tryptophan at the end of this CDR3 makes a read error likely. The V and J genes are TRBV5-1 and TRBJ2-7, with 8 bases lining up with TRBD2. The CDR3 totals 15 residues. J gave up 4 bases and V 4 bases, and 10 bases lay outside the gene matches. CDR1 and CDR2 (germline): SGHRS, YFSETQ. In nucleotides, the CDR3 is TGCGCCAGCAGCCCCGGAGGGCTAGCGGGTTACGAGCAGTACTCC. This encodes CASSPGGLAGYEQYS.

This chain links TRBV7-9 with TRBJ1-2, with D unclear. The V gene lost 6 bases and the J gene lost 2 bases, with 16 bases spanning the gap. The CDR3 sequence is 15 residues long. Germline CDR1 reads SEHNR; CDR2 reads FQNEAQ (reference sequence). The CDR3 nucleotides read TGTGCCAGCAGACTATCACTCGAAGGGAACTATGGCTACACCTTC. This sequence encodes CASRLSLEGNYGYTF.